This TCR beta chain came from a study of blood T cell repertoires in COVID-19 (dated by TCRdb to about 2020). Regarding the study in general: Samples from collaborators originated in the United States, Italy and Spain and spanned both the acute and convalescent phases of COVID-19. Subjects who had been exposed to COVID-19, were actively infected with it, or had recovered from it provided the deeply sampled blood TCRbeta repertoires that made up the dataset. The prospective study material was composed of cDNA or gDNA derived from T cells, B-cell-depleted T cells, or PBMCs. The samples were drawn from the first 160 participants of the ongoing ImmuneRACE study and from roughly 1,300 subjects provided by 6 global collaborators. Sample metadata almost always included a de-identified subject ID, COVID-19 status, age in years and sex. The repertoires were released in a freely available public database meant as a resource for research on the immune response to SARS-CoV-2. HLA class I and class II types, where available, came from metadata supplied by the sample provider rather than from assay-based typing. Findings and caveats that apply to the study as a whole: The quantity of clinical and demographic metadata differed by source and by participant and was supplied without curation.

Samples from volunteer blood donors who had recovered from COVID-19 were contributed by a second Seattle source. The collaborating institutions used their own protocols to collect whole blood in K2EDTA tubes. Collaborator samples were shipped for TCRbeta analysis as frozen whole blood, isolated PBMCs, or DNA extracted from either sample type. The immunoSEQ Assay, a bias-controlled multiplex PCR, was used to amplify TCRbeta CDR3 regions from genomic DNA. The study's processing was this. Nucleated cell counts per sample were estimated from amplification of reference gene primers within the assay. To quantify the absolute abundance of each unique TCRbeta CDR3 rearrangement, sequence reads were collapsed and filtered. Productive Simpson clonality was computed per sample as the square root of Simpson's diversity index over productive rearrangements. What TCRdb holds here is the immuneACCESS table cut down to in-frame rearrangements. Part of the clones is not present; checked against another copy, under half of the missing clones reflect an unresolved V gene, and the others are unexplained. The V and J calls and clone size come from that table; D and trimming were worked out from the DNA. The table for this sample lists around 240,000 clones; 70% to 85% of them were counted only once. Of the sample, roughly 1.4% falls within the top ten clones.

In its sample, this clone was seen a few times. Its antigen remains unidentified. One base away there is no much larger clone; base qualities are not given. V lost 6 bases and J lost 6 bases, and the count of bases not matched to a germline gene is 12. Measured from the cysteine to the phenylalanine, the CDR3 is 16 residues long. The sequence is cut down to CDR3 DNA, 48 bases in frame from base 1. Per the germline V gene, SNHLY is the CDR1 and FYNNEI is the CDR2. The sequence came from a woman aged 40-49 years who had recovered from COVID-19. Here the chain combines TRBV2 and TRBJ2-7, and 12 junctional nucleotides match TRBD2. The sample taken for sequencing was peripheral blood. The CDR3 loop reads CASSLIGLAGRVEQYF. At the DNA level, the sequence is TGTGCCAGCAGCTTAATCGGACTAGCGGGGCGGGTCGAGCAGTACTTC.